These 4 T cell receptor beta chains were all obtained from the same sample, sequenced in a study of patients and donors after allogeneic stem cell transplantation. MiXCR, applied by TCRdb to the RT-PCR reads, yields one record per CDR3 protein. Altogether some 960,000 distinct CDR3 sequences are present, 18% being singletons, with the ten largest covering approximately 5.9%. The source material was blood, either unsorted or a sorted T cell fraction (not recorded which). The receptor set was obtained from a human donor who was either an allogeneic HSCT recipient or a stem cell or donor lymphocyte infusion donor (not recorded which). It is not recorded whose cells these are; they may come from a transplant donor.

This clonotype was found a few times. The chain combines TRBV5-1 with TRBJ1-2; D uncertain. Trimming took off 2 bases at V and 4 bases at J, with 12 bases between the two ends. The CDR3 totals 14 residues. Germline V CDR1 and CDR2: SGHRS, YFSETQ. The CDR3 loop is CASSLGSGPYGYTF. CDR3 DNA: TGCGCCAGCAGCTTAGGTAGCGGACCCTATGGCTACACCTTC.

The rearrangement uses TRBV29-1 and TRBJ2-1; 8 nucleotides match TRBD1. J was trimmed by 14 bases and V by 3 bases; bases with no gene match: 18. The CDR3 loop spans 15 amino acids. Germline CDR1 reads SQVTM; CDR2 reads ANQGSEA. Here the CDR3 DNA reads TGCAGCGTTGAGACGGGGCAGGGGGCGCGGGTAGGGGAGTTCTTC. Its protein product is CSVETGQGARVGEFF.

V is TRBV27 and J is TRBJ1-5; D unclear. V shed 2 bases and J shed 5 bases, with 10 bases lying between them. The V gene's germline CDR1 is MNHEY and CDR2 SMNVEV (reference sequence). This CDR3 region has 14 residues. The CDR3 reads CASSLIGVHQPQHF. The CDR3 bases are TGTGCCAGCAGTTTAATTGGGGTACATCAGCCCCAGCATTTT.

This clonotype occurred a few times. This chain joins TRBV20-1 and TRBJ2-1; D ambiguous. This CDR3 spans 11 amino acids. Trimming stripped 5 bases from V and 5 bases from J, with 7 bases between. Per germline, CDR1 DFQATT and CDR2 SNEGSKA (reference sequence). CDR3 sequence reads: CSAGKNNEQFF. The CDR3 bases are TGCAGTGCTGGCAAAAACAATGAGCAGTTCTTC.